These T cell receptor beta chains were read from a single sample in a study of cytomegalovirus exposure and HLA in healthy donors. TCRdb keeps only in-frame clones here, not all; method: immunoSEQ multiplex PCR. The table shows approximately 130,000 clones, with about 75% occurring only once. Sample: PBMCs. These receptor sequences come from a woman aged 40-49 years in good health and CMV-seronegative. Both conserved end residues are part of each CDR3. D genes are given only for firm matches. The size field is filled for only some rows; it gives once, few, many or a size class.

NA,few,TRBJ1-1,16,TRBV28,CASSLPRLGASTEAFF,TGTGCCAGCAGTTTACCCCGCCTAGGGGCTTCCACTGAAGCTTTCTTT
TRBD1,few,TRBJ2-4,12,TRBV7-9,CASSLLPGQVVF,TGTGCCAGCAGCTTGCTGCCGGGACAGGTTGTGTTC
TRBD1,NA,TRBJ2-5,15,TRBV5-1,CASSLAGDRSQTQYF,TGCGCCAGCAGCTTGGCCGGGGACAGGTCTCAGACCCAGTACTTC
NA,NA,TRBJ2-7,17,TRBV9,CASSVGFGSRGSYEQYF,TGTGCCAGCAGCGTAGGGTTTGGTTCCAGGGGTTCCTACGAGCAGTACTTC
TRBD1,NA,TRBJ2-7,14,TRBV5-1,CASSLRQGLNEQYF,TGCGCCAGCAGCTTGAGACAGGGATTGAACGAGCAGTACTTC
TRBD1,few,TRBJ2-6,16,TRBV19,CASSISGTVGANVLTF,TGTGCCAGTAGTATCTCTGGGACAGTCGGGGCCAACGTCCTGACTTTC
NA,NA,TRBJ1-6,12,TRBV28,CASSLPHSPLHF,TGTGCCAGCAGTTTACCTCATTCACCCCTCCACTTT
NA,NA,TRBJ1-1,12,TRBV29-1,CSVDSRQVPAFF,TGCAGCGTTGACTCTCGGCAGGTTCCAGCTTTCTTT
NA,few,TRBJ2-2,15,TRBV6-1,CASRETGTNTGELFF,TGTGCCAGCAGGGAGACAGGCACGAACACCGGGGAGCTGTTTTTT
NA,NA,TRBJ1-1,14,TRBV28,CASSPNGGGTEAFF,TGTGCCAGCAGTCCAAACGGGGGGGGCACTGAAGCTTTCTTT
TRBD1,NA,TRBJ1-5,17,TRBV27,CASRLGTGKFSNQPQHF,TGTGCCAGCAGACTAGGGACAGGAAAGTTTAGCAATCAGCCCCAGCATTTT
NA,NA,TRBJ2-7,15,TRBV7-5,CARSSGLAFSYEQYF,TGTGCCAGAAGCTCGGGACTAGCGTTTTCCTACGAGCAGTACTTC
NA,NA,TRBJ1-1,13,TRBV7-2,CASSFTGSPEAFF,TGTGCCAGCAGCTTCACAGGGTCCCCTGAAGCTTTCTTT
TRBD1,NA,TRBJ1-6,14,TRBV27,CATRQGKNNSPLHF,TGTGCCACCCGACAGGGGAAGAATAATTCACCCCTCCACTTT
NA,NA,TRBJ1-6,13,TRBV6-5,CASSSGGMSPLHF,TGTGCCAGCAGCTCCGGGGGTATGTCACCCCTCCACTTT
NA,NA,TRBJ1-2,11,TRBV6-4,CASSDAYGYTF,TGTGCCAGCAGTGATGCGTATGGCTACACCTTC
TRBD2,NA,TRBJ2-2,17,TRBV5-4,CASSSQPGLAYTGELFF,TGTGCCAGCAGCTCTCAACCGGGACTAGCGTACACCGGGGAGCTGTTTTTT
NA,NA,TRBJ2-6,18,TRBV6-1,CASSESLGALSGANVLTF,TGTGCCAGCAGTGAGAGTCTGGGGGCACTCTCTGGGGCCAACGTCCTGACTTTC
NA,NA,TRBJ2-5,14,TRBV5-1,CASSLEAGWETQYF,TGCGCCAGCAGCTTGGAGGCGGGGTGGGAGACCCAGTACTTC
TRBD2,NA,TRBJ2-2,17,TRBV27,CASSLLGLAGATGELFF,TGTGCCAGCAGCCTACTAGGACTAGCGGGGGCGACCGGGGAGCTGTTTTTT
NA,NA,TRBJ2-5,16,TRBV28,CASSASLAGLRETQYF,TGTGCCAGCAGTGCTTCCCTGGCAGGGTTGAGGGAGACCCAGTACTTC
TRBD1,NA,TRBJ1-4,15,TRBV15,CATTPTGQRNEKLFF,TGTGCCACAACACCCACGGGACAGCGTAATGAAAAACTGTTTTTT
NA,NA,TRBJ1-2,13,TRBV7-2,CASSTDRNYGYTF,TGTGCCAGCAGCACCGACAGGAACTATGGCTACACCTTC
NA,NA,TRBJ1-1,13,TRBV13,CASSRGGGTEAFF,TGTGCCAGCAGCCGAGGGGGGGGCACTGAAGCTTTCTTT
NA,few,TRBJ2-3,14,TRBV10-3,CAIRTSPGEDTQYF,TGTGCCATCAGGACTAGTCCGGGAGAAGATACGCAGTATTTT
TRBD1,NA,TRBJ1-6,14,TRBV28,CASSLTGARSPLHF,TGTGCCAGCAGTTTAACAGGGGCCCGTTCACCCCTCCACTTT
TRBD1,NA,TRBJ1-4,16,TRBV5-5,CASSPGTAEPNEKLFF,TGTGCCAGCAGCCCGGGGACAGCAGAACCTAATGAAAAACTGTTTTTT
NA,NA,TRBJ2-1,13,TRBV5-1,CASSLSRVDEQFF,TGCGCCAGCAGCTTGTCGCGGGTCGATGAGCAGTTCTTC
TRBD1,NA,TRBJ1-4,16,TRBV5-1,CASSLLQGATNEKLFF,TGCGCCAGCAGCCTTCTTCAGGGGGCAACTAATGAAAAACTGTTTTTT
NA,NA,TRBJ2-2,13,TRBV6-1,CASIGLLTGELFF,TGTGCCAGCATTGGACTACTCACCGGGGAGCTGTTTTTT
NA,few,TRBJ2-2,12,TRBV10-3,CATETNTGELFF,TGTGCCACTGAGACGAACACCGGGGAGCTGTTTTTT
TRBD2,few,TRBJ2-7,15,TRBV28,CASTQLAGGLYEQYF,TGTGCCAGCACCCAACTAGCGGGGGGCCTATACGAGCAGTACTTC
NA,NA,TRBJ2-5,11,TRBV2,CASSVKETQYF,TGTGCCAGCAGTGTTAAAGAGACCCAGTACTTC
NA,once,TRBJ1-2,15,TRBV4-2,CASSQEGTGIYGYTF,TGTGCCAGCAGCCAAGAGGGCACCGGAATCTATGGCTACACCTTC
NA,few,TRBJ2-7,14,TRBV7-8,CASSLLQGSYEQYF,TGTGCCAGCAGCTTACTGCAGGGATCCTACGAGCAGTACTTC
NA,NA,TRBJ1-1,13,TRBV6-1,CASSEWVGGEAFF,TGTGCCAGCAGTGAATGGGTAGGGGGAGAAGCTTTCTTT
NA,NA,TRBJ1-2,15,TRBV4-3,CASSQRVADTRGYTF,TGCGCCAGCAGCCAGAGGGTGGCCGATACTAGGGGCTACACCTTC
NA,NA,TRBJ1-3,16,TRBV6-1,CASSEAGGRSGNTIYF,TGTGCCAGCAGTGAAGCGGGGGGGCGATCTGGAAACACCATATATTTT
NA,NA,TRBJ1-1,13,TRBV18,CASSSGANTEAFF,TGTGCCAGCTCATCGGGAGCGAACACTGAAGCTTTCTTT
NA,NA,TRBJ1-2,14,TRBV9,CASSVATSHNGYTF,TGTGCCAGCAGCGTAGCCACCTCTCACAATGGCTACACCTTC
NA,NA,TRBJ1-6,16,TRBV5-1,CASSLAGSGGRSPLHF,TGCGCCAGCAGCTTGGCTGGCTCCGGGGGGCGATCACCCCTCCACTTT
TRBD2,NA,TRBJ2-5,16,TRBV7-9,CASSLGLAGFQETQYF,TGTGCCAGCAGCTTGGGACTAGCGGGGTTCCAAGAGACCCAGTACTTC
TRBD1,NA,TRBJ2-7,14,TRBV28,CASSIPGTAYEQYF,TGTGCCAGCAGTATCCCCGGGACAGCCTACGAGCAGTACTTC
NA,NA,TRBJ1-2,18,TRBV4-1,CASSQATAGALGGYGYTF,TGCGCCAGCAGCCAAGCGACAGCCGGCGCCTTGGGCGGCTATGGCTACACCTTC
NA,NA,TRBJ1-1,13,TRBV10-3,CAISVRENTEAFF,TGTGCCATCAGTGTGAGGGAGAACACTGAAGCTTTCTTT
NA,NA,TRBJ2-5,14,TRBV28,CASSPRGVAKTQYF,TGTGCCAGCAGTCCCAGGGGGGTCGCGAAGACCCAGTACTTC
TRBD1,NA,TRBJ1-1,15,TRBV28,CASYPSRGESTEAFF,TGTGCCAGCTATCCAAGCAGGGGGGAGAGCACTGAAGCTTTCTTT
TRBD1,few,TRBJ1-2,14,TRBV6-5,CASSYGGQGNGYTF,TGTGCCAGCAGTTACGGGGGACAGGGGAATGGCTACACCTTC